Sequencing of this TCR beta chain was carried out in a study of CXCR3-negative and CXCR3-positive naive CD8 T cells (dated by TCRdb to between 2018 and 2020). A note on the overall study: In total, some 140 million TRB reads were obtained, which works out to roughly 1.5 +/- 0.3 million reads per library. Data from under 12 donors, pooled across two independent experiments, went into the diversity and physicochemical repertoire analyses. Naive subsets from five or six donors and memory cells from 3 donors were included in the TRBV-TRBJ cluster analysis.

Sequencing was carried out with a NextSeq 550. The Human TCR Profiling Kit (MiLaboratory) was used to make UMI-labeled 5' RACE TRB cDNA libraries. The full amount of extracted RNA was used for cDNA synthesis, and the full amount of resulting cDNA was used for PCR amplification. Libraries were prepared in parallel with an identical number of PCR cycles. The original methods were these. With a requirement of at least two reads per UMI, MIGEC and MiXCR extracted about 50,000 +/- 10,000 unique UMI-labeled TRB cDNA molecules per library. On average, roughly 40,000 +/- 10,000 functional in-frame TRB CDR3 nucleotide clonotypes lacking stop codons were found per library. After downsampling to 5000 UMI-labeled TRB molecules per sample, diversity metrics, including normalized Shannon-Wiener and Chao1, were computed in VDJtools. VDJtools computed clonotype-size-weighted physicochemical properties of the central five CDR3 residues: interaction energy, strength, volume and Kidera factor 4. TCRdb reprocessed the reads, reporting each CDR3 protein sequence once and no DNA. The V and J calls reflect TCRdb's pipeline rather than the authors' work. The sample's own table lists some 150,000 distinct CDR3 sequences. The ten largest clones capture about 0.28% of the sample.

For CDR1 and CDR2, the germline V gene lists SGHRS and YFSETQ. The cysteine opens and the phenylalanine closes a CDR3 of 16 amino acids. The DNA is unrecorded. Each CD8+ T cell subset was flow-sorted in triplicate, with roughly 310,000 cells per subset placed directly into RLT lysis buffer. To exclude memory contaminants, naive CD8+ T cells were stringently defined as CD45RO-CCR7+CD27+CD95-. Standard density gradient centrifugation was used to isolate peripheral blood mononuclear cells from buffy coats. A FACSAria III was used to flow-sort naive CD8+ T cells into CXCR3-negative and CXCR3-positive populations. Total RNA was extracted from sorted cells with an RNeasy Mini Kit. Broader findings and caveats from the paper: Repertoire diversity was comparably high in both naive subsets but much lower in memory CD8+ T cells. Compared with CXCR3-negative naive cells, CXCR3-positive naive cells had TRB CDR3s with higher hydrophobicity (lower Kidera factor 4), lower energy, and higher strength and volume indices. Within the same donor, TRBV-TRBJ usage looked similar between naive CXCR3-negative and CXCR3-positive cells, but memory cells had distinct patterns. Because surface CD5, which has been linked to self-reactivity in mice, was comparable between naive subsets, TCR interaction strength was also inferred from TRB CDR3 physicochemical properties. Freshly isolated PBMCs were used for most assays because CXCR3 expression went down partially after cryopreservation.

About this clonotype itself: Its antigen remains unidentified.

This TCR derives from a human donor in good health. Some clones in this sample may be carry-over from other donors' samples. The material sequenced was naive CXCR3+ CD8+ T cells from blood. In the paper's terms, the cell subset or site label means: CD45RO-CCR7+CD27+CD95- naive CD8+ T cells expressing CXCR3 (TNR3+). Recombination connected TRBV5-1 to TRBJ2-3; TCRdb designates TRBD2, a call that cannot be tested without DNA. The CDR3 sequence is CASSSTSGGSTDTQYF.